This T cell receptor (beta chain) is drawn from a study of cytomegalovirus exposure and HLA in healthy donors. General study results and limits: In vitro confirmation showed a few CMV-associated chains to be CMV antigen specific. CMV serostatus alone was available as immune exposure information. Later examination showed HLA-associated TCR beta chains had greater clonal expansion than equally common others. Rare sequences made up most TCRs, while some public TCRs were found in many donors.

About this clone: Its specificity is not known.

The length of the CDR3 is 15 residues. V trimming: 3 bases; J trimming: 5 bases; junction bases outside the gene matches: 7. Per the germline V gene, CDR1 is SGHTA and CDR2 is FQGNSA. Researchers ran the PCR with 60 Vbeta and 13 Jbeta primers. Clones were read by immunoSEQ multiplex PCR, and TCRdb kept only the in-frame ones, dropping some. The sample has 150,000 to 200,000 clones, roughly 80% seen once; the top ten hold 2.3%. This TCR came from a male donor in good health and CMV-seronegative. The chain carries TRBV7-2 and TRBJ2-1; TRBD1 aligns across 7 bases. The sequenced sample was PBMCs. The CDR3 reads CASSFDPGQNNEQFF. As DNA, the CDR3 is TGTGCCAGCAGCTTCGACCCGGGACAGAACAATGAGCAGTTCTTC.